This note documents a single T cell receptor beta chain sequence. Its matching antigen is unknown. This entry belongs to a study of vaccination and CD4 T cells after COVID-19. CD4+ T cells that had been cultured provided DNA sequenced with the Oncomine TCR Beta short-read assay. TCRdb re-called the PCR reads through MiXCR, storing one row per CDR3 protein. The table shows about 16,000 distinct CDR3 sequences, with roughly 53% occurring only once. Treatment meaning: roughly 10-day PBMC culture with coronavirus spike peptide pools or control peptides (ViraFEST assay). ViraFEST used peptide pools to expand antigen-specific T cells, then sequenced TCRs. Trimming pared 0 bases from V and 0 bases from J, leaving 8 bases between. Per germline, CDR1 DFQATT and CDR2 SNEGSKA (reference sequence). This CDR3 spans 15 amino acids. Findings of the study overall: Spike mono-reactive status applied to 304 of 307 vaccine-specific clones in convalescent patients.

The clonotype originates from a human donor who had recovered from COVID-19. The sequenced sample consisted of CD4+ T cells from blood, cultured in vitro. The chain recombines TRBV20-1 with TRBJ1-4; D is unresolved. The CDR3 is CSARDQVPTNEKLFF. Written as DNA, the CDR3 is TGCAGTGCTAGAGATCAAGTCCCAACTAATGAAAAACTGTTTTTT.